The rows below give T cell receptor beta chains drawn from one sample of a study of early T cells in non-severe SARS-CoV-2 infection. TCRdb recomputed calls from the 5' RACE reads with MiXCR, one row per CDR3 protein. This sample has tens of thousands of distinct CDR3 sequences, with roughly 12% found just once. The specimen was whole blood. All receptors come from an adult who was a healthcare worker with PCR-confirmed SARS-CoV-2 infection or an uninfected control (not recorded which). The CDR3 runs from the conserved cysteine through the conserved F or W. D genes are given only for firm matches. Size tells how often a clone was seen (once, few, many) or the class of an expanded clone, and some rows leave it out.

clone size: NA; V gene: TRBV6-5; D gene: NA; J gene: TRBJ2-7; CDR3 DNA: TGTGTCAGCAATCCCTTGGGACGAAGCTCCTACGAGCAGTACTTC; CDR3 protein: CVSNPLGRSSYEQYF
clone size: many; V gene: TRBV7-2; D gene: NA; J gene: TRBJ2-2; CDR3 DNA: TGTGCCAGCAGCCGGGACTGGACGAACACCGGGGAGCTGTTTTTT; CDR3 protein: CASSRDWTNTGELFF
clone size: many; V gene: TRBV9; D gene: NA; J gene: TRBJ1-1; CDR3 DNA: TGTGCCAGCAGCCTGGGACCCGAAGGCACTGAAGCTTTCTTT; CDR3 protein: CASSLGPEGTEAFF
clone size: NA; V gene: TRBV9; D gene: NA; J gene: TRBJ2-3; CDR3 DNA: TGTGCCAGCAGCGTAGAGGACGGCGGCCTAAGCACAGATACGCAGTATTTT; CDR3 protein: CASSVEDGGLSTDTQYF